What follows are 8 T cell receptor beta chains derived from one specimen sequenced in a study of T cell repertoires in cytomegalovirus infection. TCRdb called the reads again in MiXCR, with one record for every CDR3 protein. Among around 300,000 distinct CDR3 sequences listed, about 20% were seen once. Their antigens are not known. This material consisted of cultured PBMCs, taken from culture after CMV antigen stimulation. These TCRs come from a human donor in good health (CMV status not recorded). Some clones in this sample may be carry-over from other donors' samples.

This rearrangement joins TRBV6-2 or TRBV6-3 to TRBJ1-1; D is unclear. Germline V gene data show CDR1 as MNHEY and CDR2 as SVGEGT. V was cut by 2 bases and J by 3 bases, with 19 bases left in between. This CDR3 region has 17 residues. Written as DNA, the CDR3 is TGTGCCAGCAGTTACCCCTGGAGTCGCACAGCGGACACTGAAGCTTTCTTT. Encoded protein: CASSYPWSRTADTEAFF.

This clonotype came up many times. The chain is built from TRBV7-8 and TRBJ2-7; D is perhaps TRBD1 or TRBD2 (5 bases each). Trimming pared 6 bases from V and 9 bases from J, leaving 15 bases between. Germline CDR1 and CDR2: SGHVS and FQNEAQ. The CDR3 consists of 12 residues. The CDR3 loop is CASSSEGIAQYV. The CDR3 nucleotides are TGTGCCAGCAGTTCAGAGGGGATAGCGCAGTACGTC.

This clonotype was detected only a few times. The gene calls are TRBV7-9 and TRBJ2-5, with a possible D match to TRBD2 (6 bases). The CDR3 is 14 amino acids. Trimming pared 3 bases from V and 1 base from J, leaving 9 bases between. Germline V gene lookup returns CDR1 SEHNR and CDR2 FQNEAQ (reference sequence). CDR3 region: CASSFSGLQETQYF. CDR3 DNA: TGTGCCAGCAGCTTTAGCGGTCTCCAAGAGACCCAGTACTTC.

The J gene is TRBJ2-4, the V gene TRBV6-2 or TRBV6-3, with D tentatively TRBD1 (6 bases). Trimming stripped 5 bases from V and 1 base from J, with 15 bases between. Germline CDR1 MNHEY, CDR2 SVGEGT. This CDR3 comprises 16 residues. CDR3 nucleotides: TGTGCCAGCAGTGACTGGACAGAGATCGCCAAAAACATTCAGTACTTC. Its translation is CASSDWTEIAKNIQYF.

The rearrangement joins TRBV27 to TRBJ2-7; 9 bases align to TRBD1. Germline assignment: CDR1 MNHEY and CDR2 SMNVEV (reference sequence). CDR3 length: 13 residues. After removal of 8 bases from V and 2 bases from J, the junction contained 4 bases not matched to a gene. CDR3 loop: CASGGQGPYEQYF. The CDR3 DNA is TGTGCCAGCGGGGGACAGGGTCCCTACGAGCAGTACTTC.

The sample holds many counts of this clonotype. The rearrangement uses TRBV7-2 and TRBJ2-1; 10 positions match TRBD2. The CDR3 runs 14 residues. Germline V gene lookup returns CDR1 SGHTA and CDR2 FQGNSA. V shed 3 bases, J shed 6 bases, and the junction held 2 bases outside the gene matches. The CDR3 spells CASSLGLAFNEQFF. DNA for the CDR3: TGTGCCAGCAGCTTGGGACTAGCGTTCAATGAGCAGTTCTTC.

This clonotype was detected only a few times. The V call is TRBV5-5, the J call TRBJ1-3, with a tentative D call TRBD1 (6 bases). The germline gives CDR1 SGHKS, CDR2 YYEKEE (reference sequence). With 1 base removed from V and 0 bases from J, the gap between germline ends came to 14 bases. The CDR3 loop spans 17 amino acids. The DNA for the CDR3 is TGTGCCAGCAGCTTGCTTATAACAGGGATCTCTGGAAACACCATATATTTT. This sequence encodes CASSLLITGISGNTIYF.

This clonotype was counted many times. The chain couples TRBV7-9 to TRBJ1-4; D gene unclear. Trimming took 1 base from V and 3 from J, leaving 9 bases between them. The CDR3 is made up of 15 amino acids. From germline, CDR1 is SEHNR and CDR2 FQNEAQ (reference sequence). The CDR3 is CASSLGTASNEKLFF. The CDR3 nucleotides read TGTGCCAGCAGCTTAGGCACCGCGTCTAATGAAAAACTGTTTTTT.